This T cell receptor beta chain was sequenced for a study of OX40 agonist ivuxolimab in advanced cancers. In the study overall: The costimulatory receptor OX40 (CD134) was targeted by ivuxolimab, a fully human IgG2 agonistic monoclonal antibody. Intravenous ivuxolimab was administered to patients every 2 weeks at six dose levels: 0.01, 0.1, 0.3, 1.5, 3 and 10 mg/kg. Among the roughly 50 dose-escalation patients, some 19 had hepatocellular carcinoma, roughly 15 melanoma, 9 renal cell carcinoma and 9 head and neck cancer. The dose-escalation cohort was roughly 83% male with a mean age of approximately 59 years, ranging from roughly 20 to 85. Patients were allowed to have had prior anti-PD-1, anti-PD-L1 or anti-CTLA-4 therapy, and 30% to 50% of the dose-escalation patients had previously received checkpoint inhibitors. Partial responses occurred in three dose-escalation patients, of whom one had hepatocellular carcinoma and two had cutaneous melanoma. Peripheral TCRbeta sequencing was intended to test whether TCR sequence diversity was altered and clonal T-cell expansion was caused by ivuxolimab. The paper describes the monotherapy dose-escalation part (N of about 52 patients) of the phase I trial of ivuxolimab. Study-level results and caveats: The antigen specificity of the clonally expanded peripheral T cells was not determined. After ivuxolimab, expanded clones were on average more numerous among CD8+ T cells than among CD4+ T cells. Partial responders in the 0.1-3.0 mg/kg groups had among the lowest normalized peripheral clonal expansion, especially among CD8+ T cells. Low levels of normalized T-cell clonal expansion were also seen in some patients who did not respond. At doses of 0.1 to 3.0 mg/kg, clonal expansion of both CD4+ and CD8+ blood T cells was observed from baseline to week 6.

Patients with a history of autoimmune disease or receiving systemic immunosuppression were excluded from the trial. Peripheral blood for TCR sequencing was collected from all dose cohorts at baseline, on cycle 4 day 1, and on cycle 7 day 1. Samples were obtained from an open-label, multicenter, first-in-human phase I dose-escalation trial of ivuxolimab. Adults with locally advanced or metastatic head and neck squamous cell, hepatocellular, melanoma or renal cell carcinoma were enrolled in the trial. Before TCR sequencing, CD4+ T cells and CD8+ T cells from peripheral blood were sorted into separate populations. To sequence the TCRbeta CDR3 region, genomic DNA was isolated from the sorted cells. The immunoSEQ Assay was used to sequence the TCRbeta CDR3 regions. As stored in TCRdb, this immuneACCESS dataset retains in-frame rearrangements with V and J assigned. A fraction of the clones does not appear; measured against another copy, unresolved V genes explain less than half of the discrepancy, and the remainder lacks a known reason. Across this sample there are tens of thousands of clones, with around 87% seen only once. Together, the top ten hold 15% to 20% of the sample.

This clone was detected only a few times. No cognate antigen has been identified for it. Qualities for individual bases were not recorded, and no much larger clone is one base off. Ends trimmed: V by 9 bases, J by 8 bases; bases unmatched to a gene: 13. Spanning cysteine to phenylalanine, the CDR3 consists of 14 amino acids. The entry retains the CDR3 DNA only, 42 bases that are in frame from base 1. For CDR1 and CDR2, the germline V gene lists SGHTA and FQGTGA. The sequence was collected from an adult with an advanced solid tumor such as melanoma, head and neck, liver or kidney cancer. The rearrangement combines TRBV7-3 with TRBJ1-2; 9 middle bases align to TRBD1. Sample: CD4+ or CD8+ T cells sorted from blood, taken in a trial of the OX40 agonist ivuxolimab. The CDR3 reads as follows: CASDSGTGFNGYTF. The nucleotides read TGTGCCAGTGACTCCGGGACAGGGTTCAACGGCTACACCTTC.